The rows below give T cell receptor beta chains drawn from one sample of a study of T-cell reconstitution after alpha-beta-depleted transplantation in children. TCRdb re-derived calls from the PCR reads in MiXCR, one entry per CDR3 protein. The data show approximately 510,000 distinct CDR3 sequences, around 17% seen once. The sequences come from PBMCs from the stem cell graft donor, collected from the stem cell graft. The receptors were gathered from a human donor who donated a stem cell graft to a child with acute lymphoblastic leukemia. CDR3s include the opening cysteine and the closing phenylalanine or tryptophan. A D gene is named only where the DNA matches it firmly. A row's size may be missing; if present it is once, few, many or a size class.

clone_size,v_call,j_call,d_call,cdr3_nt,cdr3_aa
.,TRBV20-1,TRBJ2-7,.,TGCAGTTTGGGGCACAGGGAAGAGGGTGACGAGCAGTACTTC,CSLGHREEGDEQYF
few,TRBV7-3,TRBJ1-1,TRBD1,TGTGCCAGCAGCGAGGACTTGACAGGGGTCTTGAACACTGAAGCTTTCTTT,CASSEDLTGVLNTEAFF
.,TRBV7-8,TRBJ2-4,TRBD1,TGTGCCAGCAGCTCCCCCCGGGACAGAAAGTACTTC,CASSSPRDRKYF
few,TRBV24-1,TRBJ2-3,TRBD2,TGTGCCACCAGCCTTACTAGCGGGAGGACTAGCACAGATACGCAGTATTTT,CATSLTSGRTSTDTQYF
.,TRBV24-1,TRBJ1-1,TRBD1,TGTGCCACCAGTGACTCCTACCTGACAGGGGCGTTCGCTTTCTTT,CATSDSYLTGAFAFF
many,TRBV5-1,TRBJ2-5,.,TGCGCCAGCAGCTTGTTACCTGAAGAGACCCAGTACTTC,CASSLLPEETQYF
.,TRBV7-3,TRBJ2-5,.,TGTGCCAGCAGCTCATCCGGCCCCCCTAGGTCAGAGACCCAGTACTTC,CASSSSGPPRSETQYF
.,TRBV7-9,TRBJ1-1,.,TGTGCCAGCAGCTTAGTGGGTGAAGCTTTCTTT,CASSLVGEAFF
.,TRBV5-1,TRBJ1-2,TRBD1,TGCGCCAGCAGCTTGGAGGGGACAGGGTTCCGCACCTTC,CASSLEGTGFRTF
.,TRBV7-9,TRBJ2-7,.,TGTGCCAGCAGCTTAGGACAGTCCGGCTACGAGCAGTACTTC,CASSLGQSGYEQYF
many,TRBV9,TRBJ2-7,TRBD1,TGTGCCAGCAGTGTCGCTGGACAGGGCTACGAGCAGTACTTC,CASSVAGQGYEQYF
few,TRBV7-9,TRBJ2-3,.,TGTGCCAGCGCCTCCAACAGGGGGGGGGCGAGGAATACGCAGTATTTT,CASASNRGGARNTQYF
.,TRBV24-1,TRBJ1-1,TRBD1,TGTGCCACCAGTGATTTGCAACCGAGAGGACAGGAGGGAGCTTTCTTT,CATSDLQPRGQEGAFF
.,TRBV5-6,TRBJ2-7,TRBD2,TGTGCCAGCAGCTTGGGGGGGGGACTGAGTACCTACGAGCAGTACTTC,CASSLGGGLSTYEQYF
.,TRBV7-2,TRBJ2-2,TRBD2,TGTGCCAGCAGCTTACCGAGCCCTCTTGGACTAGCGGGATCGAACACCGGGGAGCTGTTTTTT,CASSLPSPLGLAGSNTGELFF
many,TRBV18,TRBJ2-1,.,TGTGCCAGCTCACCGTTTAGATCCTACAATGAGCAGTTCTTC,CASSPFRSYNEQFF
.,TRBV5-1,TRBJ2-1,.,TGCGCCAGCAGCTTCAGCTCCTACAGCTCCTACAATGAGCAGTTCTTC,CASSFSSYSSYNEQFF
.,TRBV20-1,TRBJ2-1,TRBD2,TGCAGTGCTAGGGTAGCGGGGAGCTCCTACAATGAGCAGTTCTTC,CSARVAGSSYNEQFF
.,TRBV24-1,TRBJ2-2,TRBD1,TGTGCCACCAGGGCCGACAGGGGTTTTTACACCGGGGAGCTGTTTTTT,CATRADRGFYTGELFF
few,TRBV27,TRBJ2-3,.,TGTGCCAGCAAGAAACCGAGCACGGATACGCAGTATTTT,CASKKPSTDTQYF
few,TRBV20-1,TRBJ2-1,TRBD2,TGCAGTGCTAGCCGGGGAGGGCCCTACAATGAGCAGTTCTTC,CSASRGGPYNEQFF
.,TRBV5-5,TRBJ2-3,.,TGTGCCAGCAGCTCTGATCTAGCGCTTACGCAGTATTTT,CASSSDLALTQYF
few,TRBV7-9,TRBJ2-5,.,TGTGCCAGCAGCTCCCCCCGCTCCTCGGGAGATGGGACCCAGTACTTC,CASSSPRSSGDGTQYF
few,TRBV5-1,TRBJ1-2,TRBD1,TGCGCCAGCAGCGGGAACAGGGGGCAGAGGAATGGCTACACCTTC,CASSGNRGQRNGYTF
.,TRBV29-1,TRBJ2-1,TRBD2,TGCAGCGTTGTCGGGGGGAATGGGAATGAGCAGTTCTTC,CSVVGGNGNEQFF
few,TRBV6-1,TRBJ2-7,.,TGTGCCAGCAGCAGACAGGCTGTGCCCTCCTACGAGCAGTACTTC,CASSRQAVPSYEQYF
few,TRBV24-1,TRBJ1-1,.,TGTGCCACCAGTGCCCCCGTTAGGTCGGACACTGAAGCTTTCTTT,CATSAPVRSDTEAFF
.,TRBV19,TRBJ2-1,.,TGTGCCAGTAGTATAAAGAATGAGCAGTTCTTC,CASSIKNEQFF
few,TRBV28,TRBJ2-7,TRBD2,TGTGCCAGCAGCGATGGACTAGCGGAGACCTACGAGCAGTACTTC,CASSDGLAETYEQYF
.,TRBV7-3,TRBJ2-7,.,TGTGCCAGCAGCACTGGGACGGAGTCCTACGAGCAGTACTTC,CASSTGTESYEQYF
.,TRBV7-3,TRBJ1-2,.,TGTGCCAGCAGCTTAACGTTCCTACGTGGGCAGGGTAGTGATGGCTACACCTTC,CASSLTFLRGQGSDGYTF
.,TRBV5-1,TRBJ2-3,.,TGCGCCAGCAGCTTGGGAGGGGCCGACACAGATACGCAGTATTTT,CASSLGGADTDTQYF
.,TRBV12-3/TRBV12-4,TRBJ2-7,.,TGTGCCAGCAAGGGCTGGACCTACGAGCAGTACTTC,CASKGWTYEQYF
.,TRBV5-1,TRBJ2-7,.,TGCGCCAGCAGCTTAGAGCGCAGGGGCTACTACGAGCAGTACTTC,CASSLERRGYYEQYF
few,TRBV5-1,TRBJ2-3,TRBD2,TGCGCCAGCAGCCCACCGGGACTAGCGGGACCCATCACAGATACGCAGTATTTT,CASSPPGLAGPITDTQYF
few,TRBV5-1,TRBJ2-7,.,TGCGCCAGCAGCTTGTCTCGACAGGATCTCTACGAGCAGTACTTC,CASSLSRQDLYEQYF
few,TRBV6-5,TRBJ2-1,.,TGTGCCAGCAGTTATGGGCCGGCGGGAAACAATGAGCAGTTCTTC,CASSYGPAGNNEQFF
.,TRBV6-2/TRBV6-3,TRBJ2-1,TRBD2,TGTGCCAGCAGTCCTACTAGCGGGAGTTTAGATGAGCAGTTCTTC,CASSPTSGSLDEQFF
few,TRBV7-3,TRBJ2-7,TRBD1,TGTGCCAGCAGGAACGCCGGGACAGGGCCCGAGCAGTACTTC,CASRNAGTGPEQYF
many,TRBV24-1,TRBJ2-1,TRBD1,TGTGCCACCAGTGAAACACAGGGGGCCACCTACAATGAGCAGTTCTTC,CATSETQGATYNEQFF
few,TRBV3-1,TRBJ2-3,.,TGTGCCAGCAGCCAAGGTTTCGAACTAGCTAAGGGCACAGATACGCAGTATTTT,CASSQGFELAKGTDTQYF
few,TRBV10-2,TRBJ2-2,.,TGCGCCAGCAGTGCCCAGGCCGGGGAGCTGTTTTTT,CASSAQAGELFF
.,TRBV27,TRBJ2-1,.,TGTGCCAGCGGAGGGACGGTCCTTAGCTCCTACAATGAGCAGTTCTTC,CASGGTVLSSYNEQFF
few,TRBV29-1,TRBJ2-7,.,TGCAGCGTTTTCGACCAGCAAGCCTACGAGCAGTACTTC,CSVFDQQAYEQYF
.,TRBV5-5,TRBJ1-1,TRBD1,TGTGCCAGCAGCACAGGGGTCGGTTACACTGAAGCTTTCTTT,CASSTGVGYTEAFF
.,TRBV4-1,TRBJ1-5,.,TGCGCCAGCAGCCAAGTGACAGCTAATCAGCCCCAGCATTTT,CASSQVTANQPQHF
few,TRBV20-1,TRBJ2-1,.,TGCAGTGCTAGAGATCTAAGCGTTCCCTACAATGAGCAGTTCTTC,CSARDLSVPYNEQFF
.,TRBV7-9,TRBJ1-1,.,TGTGCCAGCAGCTCACAGGGTAGGGACACTGAAGCTTTCTTT,CASSSQGRDTEAFF
few,TRBV20-1,TRBJ2-1,.,TGCAGTGCGGCGGGTGGCGGCCATGAGCAGTTCTTC,CSAAGGGHEQFF
.,TRBV12-3/TRBV12-4,TRBJ2-5,.,TGTGCCAGCAGTTTTCCCTCAGGGGGGCAAGAGACCCAGTACTTC,CASSFPSGGQETQYF
few,TRBV6-1,TRBJ1-2,TRBD1,TGTGCCATTACGACCGGACAGGGAGGGTATGGCTACACCTTC,CAITTGQGGYGYTF
.,TRBV20-1,TRBJ2-6,.,TGCAGTGCTTTCTCTGGGGCCAACGGCCTGACTTTC,CSAFSGANGLTF
.,TRBV7-6,TRBJ1-3,.,TGTGCCAGCAGCTCGGATCCGGGACACGGAGCCTCTGGAAACACTATATATTTT,CASSSDPGHGASGNTIYF
.,TRBV20-1,TRBJ1-4,.,TGCAGTGCTCAAGCTGATGAAAAACTGTTTTTT,CSAQADEKLFF
few,TRBV4-2,TRBJ1-2,.,TGTGCCAGCAGCCAAGCCGGGCCAAGACCTGTAAATGGCTACACCTTC,CASSQAGPRPVNGYTF